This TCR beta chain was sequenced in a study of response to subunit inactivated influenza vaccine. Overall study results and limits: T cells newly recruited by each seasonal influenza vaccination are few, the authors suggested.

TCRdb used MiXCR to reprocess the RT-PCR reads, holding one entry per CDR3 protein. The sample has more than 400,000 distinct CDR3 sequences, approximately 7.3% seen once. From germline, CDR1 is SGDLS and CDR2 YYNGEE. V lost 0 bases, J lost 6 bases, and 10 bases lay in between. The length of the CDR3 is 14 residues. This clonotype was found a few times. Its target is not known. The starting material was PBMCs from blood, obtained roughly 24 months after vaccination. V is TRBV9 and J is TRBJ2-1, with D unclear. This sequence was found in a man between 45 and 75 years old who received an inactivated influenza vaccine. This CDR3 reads CASSVEVELNEQFF. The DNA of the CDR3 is TGTGCCAGCAGCGTAGAAGTAGAGCTCAATGAGCAGTTCTTC.